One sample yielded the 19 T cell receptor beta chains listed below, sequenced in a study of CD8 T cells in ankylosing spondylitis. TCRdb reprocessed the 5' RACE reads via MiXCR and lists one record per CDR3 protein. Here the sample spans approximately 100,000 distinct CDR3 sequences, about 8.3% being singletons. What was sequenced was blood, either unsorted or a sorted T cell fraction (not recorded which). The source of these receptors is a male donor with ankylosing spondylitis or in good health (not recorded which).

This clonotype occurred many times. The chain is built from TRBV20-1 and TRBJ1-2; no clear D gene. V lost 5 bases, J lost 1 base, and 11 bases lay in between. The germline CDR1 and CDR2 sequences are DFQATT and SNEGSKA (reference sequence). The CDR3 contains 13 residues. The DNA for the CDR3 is TGCAGTGCTCAGTGGGCGGTTAACTATGGCTACACCTTC. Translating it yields CSAQWAVNYGYTF.

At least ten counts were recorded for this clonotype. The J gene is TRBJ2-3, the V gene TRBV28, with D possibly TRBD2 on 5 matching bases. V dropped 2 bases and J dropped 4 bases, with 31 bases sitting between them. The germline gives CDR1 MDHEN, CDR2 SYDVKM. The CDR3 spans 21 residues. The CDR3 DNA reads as TGTGCCAGCAGTTTACCGCCCCCCGGGAACGAAATCACCCCAAGCCCAGATACGCAGTATTTT. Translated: CASSLPPPGNEITPSPDTQYF.

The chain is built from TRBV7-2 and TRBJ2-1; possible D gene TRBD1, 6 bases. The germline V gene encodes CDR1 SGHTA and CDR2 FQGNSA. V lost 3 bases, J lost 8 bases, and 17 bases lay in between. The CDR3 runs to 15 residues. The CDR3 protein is CASSFNGGLRDEQFF. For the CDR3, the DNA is TGTGCCAGCAGCTTTAATGGGGGCCTCCGCGATGAGCAGTTCTTC.

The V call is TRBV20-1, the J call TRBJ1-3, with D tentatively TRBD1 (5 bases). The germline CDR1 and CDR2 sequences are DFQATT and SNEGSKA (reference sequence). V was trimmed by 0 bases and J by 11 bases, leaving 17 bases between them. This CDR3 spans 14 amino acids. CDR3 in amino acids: CSARDNRAPGPIYF. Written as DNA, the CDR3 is TGCAGTGCTAGAGATAACCGGGCCCCGGGGCCCATATATTTT.

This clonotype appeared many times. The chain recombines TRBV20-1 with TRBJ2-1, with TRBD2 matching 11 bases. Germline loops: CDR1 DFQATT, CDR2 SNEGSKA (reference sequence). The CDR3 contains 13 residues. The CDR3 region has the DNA TGCAGAGGTGTGGTAGCGGGAGGGGGTGAGCAGTTCTTC. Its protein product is CRGVVAGGGEQFF.

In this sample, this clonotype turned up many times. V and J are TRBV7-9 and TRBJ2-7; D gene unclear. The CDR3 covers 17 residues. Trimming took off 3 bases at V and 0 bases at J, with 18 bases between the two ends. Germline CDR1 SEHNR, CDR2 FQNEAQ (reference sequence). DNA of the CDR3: TGTGCCAGCAGCTTCTCCCCCTGGCAGTCGAGCTCCTACGAGCAGTACTTC. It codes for CASSFSPWQSSSYEQYF.

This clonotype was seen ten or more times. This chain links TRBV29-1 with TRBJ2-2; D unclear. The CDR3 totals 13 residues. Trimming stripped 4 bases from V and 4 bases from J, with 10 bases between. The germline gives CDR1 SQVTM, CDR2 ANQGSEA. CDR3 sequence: CSVGEAVTGELFF. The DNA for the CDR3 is TGCAGCGTTGGTGAGGCAGTCACCGGGGAGCTGTTTTTT.

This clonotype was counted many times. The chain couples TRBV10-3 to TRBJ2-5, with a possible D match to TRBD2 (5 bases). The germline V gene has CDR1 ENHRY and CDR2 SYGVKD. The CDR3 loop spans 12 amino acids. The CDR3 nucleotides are TGTATTCCTCTCGGGGTCCAAGAGACCCAGTACTTC. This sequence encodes CIPLGVQETQYF.

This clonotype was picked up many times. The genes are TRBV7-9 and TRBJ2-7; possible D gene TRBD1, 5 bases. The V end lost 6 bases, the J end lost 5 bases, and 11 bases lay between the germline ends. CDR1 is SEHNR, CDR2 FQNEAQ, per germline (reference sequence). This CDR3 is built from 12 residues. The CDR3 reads CASRGVLDEQYF. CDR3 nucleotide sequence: TGTGCCAGCAGAGGGGTTTTAGACGAGCAGTACTTC.

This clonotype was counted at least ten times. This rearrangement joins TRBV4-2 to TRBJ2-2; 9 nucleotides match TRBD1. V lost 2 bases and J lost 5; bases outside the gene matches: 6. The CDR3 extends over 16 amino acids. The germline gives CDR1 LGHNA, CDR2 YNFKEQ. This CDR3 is CASSQLDRGRTGELFF. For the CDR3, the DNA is TGTGCCAGCAGCCAACTGGACAGGGGAAGGACCGGGGAGCTGTTTTTT.

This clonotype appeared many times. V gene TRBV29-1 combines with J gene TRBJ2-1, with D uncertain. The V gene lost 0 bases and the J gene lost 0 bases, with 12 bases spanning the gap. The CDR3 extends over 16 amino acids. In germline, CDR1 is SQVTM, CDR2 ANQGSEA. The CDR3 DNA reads TGCAGCGTTGAAGATGCCCCCGACGGCTCCTACAATGAGCAGTTCTTC. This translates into CSVEDAPDGSYNEQFF.

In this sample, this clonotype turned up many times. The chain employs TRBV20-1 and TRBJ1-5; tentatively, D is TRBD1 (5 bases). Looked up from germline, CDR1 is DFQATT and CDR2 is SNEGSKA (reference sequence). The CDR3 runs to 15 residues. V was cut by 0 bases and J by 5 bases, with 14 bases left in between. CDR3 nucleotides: TGCAGTGCTAGAGACGGTTCCGGGACCGATCAGCCCCAGCATTTT. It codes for CSARDGSGTDQPQHF.

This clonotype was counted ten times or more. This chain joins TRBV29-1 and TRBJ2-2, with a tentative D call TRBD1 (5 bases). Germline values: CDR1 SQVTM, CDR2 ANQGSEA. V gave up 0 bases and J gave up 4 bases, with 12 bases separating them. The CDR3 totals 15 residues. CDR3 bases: TGCAGCGTTGAAGACAGGGTGGGTGTCACCGGGGAGCTGTTTTTT. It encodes CSVEDRVGVTGELFF.

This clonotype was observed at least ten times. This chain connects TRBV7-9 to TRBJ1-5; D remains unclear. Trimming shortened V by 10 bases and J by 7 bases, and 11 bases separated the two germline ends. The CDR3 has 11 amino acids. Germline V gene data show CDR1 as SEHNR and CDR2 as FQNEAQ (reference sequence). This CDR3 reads CATGSGQPQHF. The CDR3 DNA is TGTGCCACCGGGTCGGGGCAGCCCCAGCATTTT. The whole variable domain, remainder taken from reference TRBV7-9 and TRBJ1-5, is DTGVSQNPRHKITKRGQNVTFRCDPISEHNRLYWYRQTLGQGPEFLTYFQNEAQLEKSRLLSDRFSAERPKGSFSTLEIQRTEQGDSAMYLCATGSGQPQHFGDGTRLSIL.

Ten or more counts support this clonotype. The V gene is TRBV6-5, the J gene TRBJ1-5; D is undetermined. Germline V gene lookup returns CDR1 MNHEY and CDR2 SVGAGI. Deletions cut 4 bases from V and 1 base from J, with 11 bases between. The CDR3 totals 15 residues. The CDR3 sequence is CASSSLTGSNQPQHF. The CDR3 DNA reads TGTGCCAGCAGTTCCCTGACGGGGAGCAATCAGCCCCAGCATTTT.

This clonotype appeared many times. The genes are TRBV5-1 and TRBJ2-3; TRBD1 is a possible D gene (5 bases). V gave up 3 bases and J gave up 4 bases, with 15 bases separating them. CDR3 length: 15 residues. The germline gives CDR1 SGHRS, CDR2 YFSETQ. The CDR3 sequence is CASSSPPIGADTQYF. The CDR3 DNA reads TGCGCCAGCAGCTCACCCCCGATAGGGGCAGATACGCAGTATTTT.

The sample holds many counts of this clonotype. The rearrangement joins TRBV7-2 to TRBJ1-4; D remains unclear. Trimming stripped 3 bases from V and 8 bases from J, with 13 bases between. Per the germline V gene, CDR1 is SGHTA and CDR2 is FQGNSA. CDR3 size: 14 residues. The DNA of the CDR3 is TGTGCCAGCAGCTTGGGAGGGAACGAGGAAAAACTGTTTTTT. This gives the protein CASSLGGNEEKLFF.

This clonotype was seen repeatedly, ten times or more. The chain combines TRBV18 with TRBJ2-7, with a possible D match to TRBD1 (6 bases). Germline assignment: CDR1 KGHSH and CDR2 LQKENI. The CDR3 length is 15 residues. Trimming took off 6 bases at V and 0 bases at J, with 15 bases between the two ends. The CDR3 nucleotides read TGTGCCAGCTCGCCCGGGACACTTACCTCCTACGAGCAGTACTTC. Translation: CASSPGTLTSYEQYF. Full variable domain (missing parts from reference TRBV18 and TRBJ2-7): NAGVMQNPRHLVRRRGQEARLRCSPMKGHSHVYWYRQLPEEGLKFMVYLQKENIIDESGMPKERFSAEFPKEGPSILRIQQVVRGDSAAYFCASSPGTLTSYEQYFGPGTRLTVT.

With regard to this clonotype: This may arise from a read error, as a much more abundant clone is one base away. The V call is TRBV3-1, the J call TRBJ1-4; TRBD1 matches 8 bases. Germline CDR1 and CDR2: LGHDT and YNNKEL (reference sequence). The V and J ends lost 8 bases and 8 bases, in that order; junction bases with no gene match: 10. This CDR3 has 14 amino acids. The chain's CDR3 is CASGVRGRDEKLFF. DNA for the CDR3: TGTGCCAGCGGCGTCAGGGGGCGAGACGAAAAACTGTTTTTT. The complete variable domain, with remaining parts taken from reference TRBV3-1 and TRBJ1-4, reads DTAVSQTPKYLVTQMGNDKSIKCEQNLGHDTMYWYKQDSKKFLKIMFSYNNKELIINETVPNRFSPKSPDKAHLNLHINSLELGDSAVYFCASGVRGRDEKLFFGSGTQLSVL.